Listed here is a single T cell receptor beta chain. This clone's antigen is unknown. No base quality information exists; no much larger clone differs at one position. The entry originates in a study of CD8 T cells in Susac syndrome (dated by TCRdb to between 2017 and 2020). For the wider study: Whether CD8+ T cell activation and differentiation in Susac syndrome was antigen driven was tested using repertoire sequencing. The clonality of the CD8+ T cell repertoire was compared across more than 9 healthy donors, around 14 Susac syndrome patients and around 16 multiple sclerosis patients. On the study overall, not on this receptor specifically: The TCR sequencing and HLA analysis was acknowledged to have included a relatively small number of individuals.

Looking up the germline V gene yields CDR1 SGHVS and CDR2 FQNEAQ. V lost 5 bases and J lost 6 bases, and the count of bases not matched to a germline gene is 12. Its CDR3 holds 15 amino acids, cysteine through phenylalanine. This entry keeps only the CDR3 DNA: 45 bases, framed from base 1. RNA was extracted using the RNeasy kit, and roughly 0.5 to 1 ug of the RNA was reverse transcribed with random hexamers. The immunoSEQ multiplex PCR assay, covering 54 Vbeta and 13 Jbeta segments, was used to amplify TCR beta CDR3 regions. Bias from PCR amplification was corrected by using a synthetic template baseline for primer optimization and for computational correction. The paper's data handling went like this. Reads were annotated to V, D and J genes according to IMGT and were analyzed with immunoSEQ Analyzer, with only productive sequences retained. To calculate clonality, Shannon entropy was normalized by log2 of the number of productive unique sequences and then subtracted from one. For each patient and control, public and private clones were evaluated within the 100 most prevalent clones. Clones were defined as Susac-specific when absent from the healthy and MS cohorts, from over a thousand published viral clones and from other ImmuneACCESS disease sequences. TCRdb's own reprocessing of the public reads used fastp at Q25 and MiXCR and kept productive beta chains. Entries are consolidated by CDR3 protein sequence, retaining the most common genes and DNA. In this record, the V and J calls reflect TCRdb's handling and not the investigators' own analysis. The sample profile shows 400,000 to 550,000 distinct CDR3 sequences; around 83% of them were found once. The ten biggest clones cover about 0.1% of the sample.

High-throughput TCR beta sequencing profiled peripheral blood CD8+ and CD4+ T cells from healthy donors, Susac syndrome patients and multiple sclerosis patients. The multiple sclerosis controls were treatment-naive patients whose relapsing-remitting disease, either stable or active, fulfilled the revised McDonald criteria. Bulk CD8+ and CD4+ T cells were purified by magnetic negative isolation, whereas CD8+ TEMRA cells were enriched by FACS. Blood was collected in EDTA tubes and processed within 24 hours, with PBMCs isolated through density gradient centrifugation. PBMCs intended for TCR sequencing were frozen in liquid nitrogen and were later thawed in a 37 degrees C water bath. A purity of at least 90% was achieved for sorted or isolated CD4+, CD8+ and CD8+ TEMRA cells.

The specimen was CD8+ T cells from PBMCs. Rearrangement joined TRBV7-8 to TRBJ2-7; a stretch of 8 junction bases matches TRBD2. The source of this sequence is a human donor with multiple sclerosis. This receptor carries the CDR3 CASSQTRSGGGEQYF. The sequence in DNA is TGTGCCAGCAGCCAGACCAGGAGCGGGGGTGGCGAGCAGTACTTC. Extended through the reference TRBV7-8 and TRBJ2-7 proteins, this CDR3 yields the full variable domain: GAGVSQSPRYKVAKRGQDVALRCDPISGHVSLFWYQQALGQGPEFLTYFQNEAQLDKSGLPSDRFFAERPEGSVSTLKIQRTQQEDSAVYLCASSQTRSGGGEQYFGPGTRLTVT.